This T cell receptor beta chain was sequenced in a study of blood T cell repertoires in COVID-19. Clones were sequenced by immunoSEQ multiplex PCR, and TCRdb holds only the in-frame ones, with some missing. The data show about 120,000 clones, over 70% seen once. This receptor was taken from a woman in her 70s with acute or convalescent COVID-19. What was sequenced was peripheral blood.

CDR3 loop: CASSPQRGVTGELFF. DNA of the CDR3: TGTGCCAGCAGCCCCCAGCGGGGGGTAACCGGGGAGCTGTTTTTT. This rearrangement joins TRBV3-1 (or the pseudogene TRBV3-2) to TRBJ2-2; 9 nucleotides align to TRBD2. CDR1 LGHDT and CDR2 YNNKEL come from the germline V gene (reference sequence). The CDR3 runs to 15 residues. Trimming removed 4 bases from V and 5 bases from J; junction bases left unmatched: 5.